Included here is one T cell receptor beta chain sequence, with context. Its antigen is not yet known. There are no base qualities to consult, and no much larger clone falls within one base. The data were obtained in a study of blood T cell repertoires in COVID-19 (dated by TCRdb to 2018 to 2020). Regarding the study in general: Samples from collaborators originated in the United States, Italy and Spain and spanned both the acute and convalescent phases of COVID-19. The prospective study material was composed of cDNA or gDNA derived from T cells, B-cell-depleted T cells, or PBMCs. Subjects who had been exposed to COVID-19, were actively infected with it, or had recovered from it provided the deeply sampled blood TCRbeta repertoires that made up the dataset. The repertoires were released in a freely available public database meant as a resource for research on the immune response to SARS-CoV-2. Samples were obtained from the ongoing ImmuneRACE study (first 160 participants) and from about 1,300 subjects provided by 6 global collaborators. The sample metadata nearly always contained a de-identified subject ID, COVID-19 status, age in years and sex. Where HLA class I and class II types were available, the types were taken from metadata supplied by the sample provider, not from assay-based typing. The full study reports these points: Clinical and demographic metadata were provided uncurated, with the amount varying by source and participant.

TCRbeta CDR3 regions were amplified from genomic DNA using the immunoSEQ Assay, a bias-controlled multiplex PCR. Per the authors' processing: The number of nucleated cells in each sample was estimated from the amplification of reference gene primers within the assay. To quantify the absolute abundance of each unique TCRbeta CDR3 rearrangement, sequence reads were collapsed and filtered. For each sample, productive Simpson clonality was calculated as the square root of Simpson's diversity index over productive rearrangements. This is the immuneACCESS table as TCRdb keeps it, with only in-frame sequences that have V and J called. A part of the clones is gone; compared with another copy, unresolved V genes explain less than half, and the rest is unexplained. V, J and clone size derive from that table, while D and trimming were established from the DNA sequence. The sample table holds about 110,000 clones, of which under 95% were seen once. The ten largest clones take up roughly 1.3% of the sample.

Each collaborating institution followed its own protocols to collect whole blood in K2EDTA tubes. For TCRbeta analysis, collaborators shipped samples as frozen whole blood, isolated PBMCs, or DNA extracted from either of those sample types. CDR1 SGHTA and CDR2 FQGNSA are derived from the germline V gene. The CDR3 contains 15 residues, cysteine and phenylalanine counted. Only the CDR3 DNA stays, 45 bases, in frame from base 1. V and J lose 1 base and 2 bases, and a span of 11 bases separates them. The origin of this receptor is a woman aged 25-40 years with acute or convalescent COVID-19. The specimen was peripheral blood. The V and J genes are TRBV7-2 and TRBJ1-2; TRBD1 is possibly the D segment (5 matching bases). The CDR3 amino acid sequence is: CASSLGGGTNYGYTF. The DNA sequence follows: TGTGCCAGCAGCTTAGGAGGAGGGACCAACTATGGCTACACCTTC. Reference TRBV7-2 and TRBJ1-2 proteins supply the regions before and after the CDR3; the full variable domain is: GAGVSQSPSNKVTEKGKDVELRCDPISGHTALYWYRQSLGQGLEFLIYFQGNSAPDKSGLPSDRFSAERTGGSVSTLTIQRTQQEDSAVYLCASSLGGGTNYGYTFGSGTRLTVV.